This entry is about one TCR beta chain. Its antigen is still unknown. The data derive from a study of cytomegalovirus exposure and HLA in healthy donors. Study-wide points: Fewer N-insertions (relative to the roughly 630-donor mean) were reportedly seen in an Asian-associated ancestry cluster in a later analysis.

The PCR contained 60 Vbeta and 13 Jbeta primers. Libraries were prepared by immunoSEQ multiplex PCR; TCRdb keeps only in-frame clonotypes and omits some of them. The sample yields 150,000 to 200,000 clones, roughly 80% seen once. J lost 7 bases, V lost 0 bases, and 3 bases had no gene match. CDR1 SEHNR and CDR2 FQNEAQ come from the germline V gene (reference sequence). The CDR3 length is 15 residues. Sequenced sample: PBMCs. The receptor comes from a human donor in good health. V usage is TRBV7-9 and J usage is TRBJ1-6, with TRBD1 matching 7 bases. CDR3 bases: TGTGCCAGCAGCTTAGCTACAGGGGAGAATTCACCCCTCCACTTT. Residues: CASSLATGENSPLHF.